This T cell receptor (beta chain) is drawn from a study of blood T cell repertoires in COVID-19. About the research overall: Nucleic acid was either cDNA or gDNA, and it came from T cells, B-cell-depleted T cells, or PBMCs.

Germline assignment: CDR1 MDHEN and CDR2 SYDVKM. This CDR3 has 19 residues. J lost 4 bases, V lost 4 bases, and 15 bases had no gene match. Seattle participants joined during active infection and were tracked over time. Measured with immunoSEQ multiplex PCR; TCRdb has only the in-frame clones, and not every one. The table includes 440,000 or so clones, about 89% detected once. The chain links TRBV28 to TRBJ2-2; 10 nucleotides agree with TRBD2. Material: peripheral blood. The sequence came from a woman between 40 and 50 years old with COVID-19, enrolled during active disease. Here the CDR3 DNA reads TGTGCCAGCAGTTATAGAGGACTAGCGGAGACTCTTTCCACCGGGGAGCTGTTTTTT. As protein: CASSYRGLAETLSTGELFF.